A single sample gave rise to the 15 T cell receptor beta chains below, sequenced in a study of Ad26.COV2.S vaccination and SARS-CoV-2 variants. Assay: immunoSEQ multiplex PCR; the TCRdb copy retains only in-frame clones and omits some. Of 350,000 to 400,000 clones listed, 70% to 90% are singletons. Treatment denoted: 15 to 20 received Ad26.COV2.S at low or high dose, single or two shots; five or six received placebo; per-sample allocation not given. Sampling happened 63 days after the first vaccine or placebo injection. This specimen was peripheral blood, taken in a trial of Ad26.COV2.S vaccine versus placebo. Every receptor here comes from a person between 18 and 60 years old who received the Ad26.COV2.S COVID-19 vaccine or a placebo.

This sequence joins TRBV7-2 and TRBJ2-1; 7 bases match TRBD2. V trimming: 3 bases; J trimming: 4 bases; junction bases outside the gene matches: 3. In germline, CDR1 is SGHTA, CDR2 FQGNSA. The CDR3 extends over 14 amino acids. The CDR3 DNA reads as TGTGCCAGCAGCTTTTACGGGGGGTACAATGAGCAGTTCTTC. Translation: CASSFYGGYNEQFF.

The genes are TRBV4-2 and TRBJ2-1, with 10 positions matching TRBD2. J was trimmed by 8 bases and V by 1 base; bases with no gene match: 5. Germline CDR1 LGHNA, CDR2 YNFKEQ. The CDR3 is made up of 15 amino acids. The DNA of the CDR3 is TGTGCCAGCAGCCAAGGTCGCACTAGCGGGGATGAGCAGTTCTTC. Encoded protein: CASSQGRTSGDEQFF.

This clone was seen a few times. This chain connects TRBV5-5 to TRBJ1-1, with D perhaps TRBD1 (6 bases). This CDR3 has 13 amino acids. The germline CDR1 and CDR2 sequences are SGHKS and YYEKEE (reference sequence). The V gene lost 4 bases and the J gene lost 3 bases, with 10 bases spanning the gap. CDR3 loop: CASSRTEYTEAFF. The CDR3 DNA reads as TGTGCCAGCAGCCGGACAGAGTACACTGAAGCTTTCTTT.

The V gene is TRBV6-6, the J gene TRBJ2-3; 10 nucleotides agree with TRBD2. CDR3 length equals 15 residues. J was trimmed by 5 bases and V by 2 bases; bases with no gene match: 4. Germline V gene data show CDR1 as MNHNY and CDR2 as SVGAGI (reference sequence). The CDR3 protein is CASSYVAGGIDTQYF. The DNA for the CDR3 is TGTGCCAGCAGTTACGTAGCGGGAGGTATAGATACGCAGTATTTT.

Turning to this clone: The sample carries other DNA sequences with the same CDR3. This chain joins TRBV20-1 and TRBJ2-5, with unresolved D. This CDR3 has 11 residues. CDR1 and CDR2 (germline): DFQATT, SNEGSKA (reference sequence). The V and J ends lost 6 bases and 5 bases respectively, with 10 bases between them. The CDR3 region is CSAVLGETQYF. CDR3 nucleotide sequence: TGCAGTGCAGTCCTTGGGGAGACCCAGTACTTC.

This clone was found once. This chain uses TRBV2 with TRBJ2-5, with 10 bases fitting TRBD1. The CDR3 runs to 15 residues. The germline V gene encodes CDR1 SNHLY and CDR2 FYNNEI. J gave up 1 base and V 6 bases, and 5 bases lay outside the gene matches. The CDR3 nucleotides read TGTGCCAGCAGCGGGGACAGGGGATTCCAAGAGACCCAGTACTTC. Residues: CASSGDRGFQETQYF.

This chain links TRBV21-1 with TRBJ1-1; the table calls TRBD1, which could not be checked here. TRBV21-1 is tagged as a pseudogene. The CDR3 spans 13 residues. The CDR3 DNA follows: TGTGCCAGCAGCAAACCAGGGAACACTGAAGCTTTCTTT. Encoded protein: CASSKPGNTEAFF.

The chain employs TRBV28 and TRBJ1-1; perhaps TRBD1 as D (6 bases). The CDR3 has 13 amino acids. With 7 bases removed from V and 1 base from J, the gap between germline ends came to 10 bases. Germline values: CDR1 MDHEN, CDR2 SYDVKM. CDR3 amino acids: CASTVDRNTEAFF. Written as DNA, the CDR3 is TGTGCCAGCACTGTGGACAGGAACACTGAAGCTTTCTTT.

The rearrangement joins TRBV19 to TRBJ1-1; D gene ambiguous. Trimming pared 5 bases from V and 4 bases from J, leaving 5 bases between. In germline, CDR1 is LNHDA, CDR2 SQIVND (reference sequence). The CDR3 has 11 residues. Here the CDR3 reads CASSFSTEAFF. DNA for the CDR3: TGTGCCAGTAGTTTCAGCACTGAAGCTTTCTTT.

On this clone: This may be a read error, as it is one base from a much larger clone. The chain carries TRBV29-1 and TRBJ1-1; D remains unclear. CDR1 SQVTM and CDR2 ANQGSEA come from the germline V gene. CDR3 length: 12 residues. V shed 2 bases and J shed 1 base, with 5 bases lying between them. The CDR3 DNA reads as TGCAGCGTTGAAAAGGGGAACACTGAAGCTTTCTTT. Protein sequence: CSVEKGNTEAFF.

Only one count was recorded for this clone. The chain is built from TRBV27 and TRBJ2-1; D not resolved. The V and J ends lost 2 bases and 3 bases respectively, with 11 bases between them. This CDR3 region has 15 residues. Germline V gene lookup returns CDR1 MNHEY and CDR2 SMNVEV (reference sequence). The chain's CDR3 is CASSLVPWGYNEQFF. The CDR3 region has the DNA TGTGCCAGCAGTTTAGTCCCATGGGGCTACAATGAGCAGTTCTTC.

In this sample, this clone turned up a few times. DNA of the CDR3: TGTGCCAGCAGCTCCCCTGGGACAGGGGGCTTAGTAGGTGAAAAACTGTTTTTT. Translating it yields CASSSPGTGGLVGEKLFF. The V and J genes are TRBV7-9 and TRBJ1-4, with 12 bases matching TRBD1. With 4 bases clipped from V and 7 bases from J, the junction kept 13 bases outside the gene matches. The CDR3 length is 18 residues. Germline loops: CDR1 SEHNR, CDR2 FQNEAQ (reference sequence).

The chain links TRBV19 to TRBJ2-5, with 12 bases lining up with TRBD2. CDR3 size: 14 residues. Germline V gene lookup returns CDR1 LNHDA and CDR2 SQIVND (reference sequence). The ends lost 9 bases at V and 5 bases at J; junction bases unmatched: 7. The CDR3 here is CASAGLAGRETQYF. The CDR3 DNA follows: TGTGCCAGCGCTGGACTAGCGGGAAGGGAGACCCAGTACTTC.

The chain carries TRBV28 and TRBJ1-5, with 9 nucleotides matching TRBD1. CDR3 length: 18 amino acids. Per germline, CDR1 MDHEN and CDR2 SYDVKM. The V segment lost 3 bases and the J segment 1 base; nucleotides outside the gene matches: 10. The CDR3 is CASSFHPGQGESNQPQHF. CDR3 nucleotides: TGTGCCAGCAGTTTCCATCCGGGACAGGGAGAGAGCAATCAGCCCCAGCATTTT.

The gene calls are TRBV27 and TRBJ1-5; D is perhaps TRBD1 (6 bases). In germline, CDR1 is MNHEY, CDR2 SMNVEV (reference sequence). The CDR3 length is 15 residues. The V end was cut by 6 bases, the J end by 7 bases, with 19 bases between. The CDR3 spells CASSPPGARGQPQHF. The CDR3 DNA follows: TGTGCCAGCAGCCCCCCAGGGGCTCGGGGGCAGCCCCAGCATTTT.